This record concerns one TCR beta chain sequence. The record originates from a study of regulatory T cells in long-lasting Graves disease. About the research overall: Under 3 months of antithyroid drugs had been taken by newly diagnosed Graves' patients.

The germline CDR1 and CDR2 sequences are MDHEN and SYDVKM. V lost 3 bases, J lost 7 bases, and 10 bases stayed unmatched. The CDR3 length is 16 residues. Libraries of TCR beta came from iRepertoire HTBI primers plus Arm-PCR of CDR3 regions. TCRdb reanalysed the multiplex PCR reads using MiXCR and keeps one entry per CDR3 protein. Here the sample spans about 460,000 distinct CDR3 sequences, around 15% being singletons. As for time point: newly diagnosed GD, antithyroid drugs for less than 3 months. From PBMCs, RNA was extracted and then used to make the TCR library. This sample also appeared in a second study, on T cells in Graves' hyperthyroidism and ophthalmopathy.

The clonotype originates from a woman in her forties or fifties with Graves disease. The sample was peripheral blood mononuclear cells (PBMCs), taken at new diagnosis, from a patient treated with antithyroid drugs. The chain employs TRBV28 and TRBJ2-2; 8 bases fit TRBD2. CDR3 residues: CASSFVAGILGGELFF. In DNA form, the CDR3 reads TGTGCCAGCAGTTTTGTAGCGGGAATTCTGGGCGGGGAGCTGTTTTTT.